Sequencing of this T cell receptor (beta chain) was carried out in a study of a mutant IDH1 vaccine in newly diagnosed glioma. As for this clone: Antigen unknown.

Indicated time point: week 35, safety follow-up. Each vaccine dose was 300 ug of mutant IDH1 20-mer peptide, with topical imiquimod. The donors' diagnosis was new WHO grade 3 or 4 astrocytoma that was IDH1-mutant and ATRX-lost. The CDR3 has 16 residues. The V segment lost 0 bases and the J segment 9 bases; nucleotides outside the gene matches: 9. Germline V gives CDR1 SGDLS, CDR2 YYNGEE. This table comes from immunoSEQ multiplex PCR, and its TCRdb copy is limited to in-frame clones, with some not included. The table records tens of thousands of clones, 85% to 95% of them present only once. Material: PBMCs, obtained from a glioma patient whose treatment included an IDH1 peptide vaccine. The chain recombines TRBV9 with TRBJ2-1, with 10 bases aligning to TRBD2. The clonotype was recovered from a man between 50 and 59 years old with glioma. The chain's CDR3 is CASSVGPSGRGSEQFF. CDR3 nucleotides: TGTGCCAGCAGCGTAGGTCCTAGCGGGAGAGGTAGTGAGCAGTTCTTC.